This TCR beta chain was sequenced in a study of blood T cell repertoires in COVID-19. As for the study in general: Specimens from acute and convalescent COVID-19 originated in the United States, Italy and Spain. PBMCs, B-cell-depleted T cells, or T cells provided the cDNA or gDNA that made up the material.

The repertoire was sequenced with immunoSEQ multiplex PCR; TCRdb's copy has only in-frame clones and lacks some. There are 200,000 to 250,000 clones in the sample; roughly nine tenths occur only once, and 0.75% to 1% lies in the top ten. Germline V gene data show CDR1 as MNHNS and CDR2 as SASEGT. Trimming took 3 bases from V and 6 from J, leaving 4 bases between them. The CDR3 runs 11 residues. Material for sequencing was peripheral blood. The source is a man aged 55 to 69 with COVID-19, enrolled during active disease. The J gene is TRBJ2-3, the V gene TRBV6-1; D is ambiguous. CDR3 sequence (DNA): TGTGCCAGCAGTGAGTCGGATACGCAGTATTTT. This encodes CASSESDTQYF.